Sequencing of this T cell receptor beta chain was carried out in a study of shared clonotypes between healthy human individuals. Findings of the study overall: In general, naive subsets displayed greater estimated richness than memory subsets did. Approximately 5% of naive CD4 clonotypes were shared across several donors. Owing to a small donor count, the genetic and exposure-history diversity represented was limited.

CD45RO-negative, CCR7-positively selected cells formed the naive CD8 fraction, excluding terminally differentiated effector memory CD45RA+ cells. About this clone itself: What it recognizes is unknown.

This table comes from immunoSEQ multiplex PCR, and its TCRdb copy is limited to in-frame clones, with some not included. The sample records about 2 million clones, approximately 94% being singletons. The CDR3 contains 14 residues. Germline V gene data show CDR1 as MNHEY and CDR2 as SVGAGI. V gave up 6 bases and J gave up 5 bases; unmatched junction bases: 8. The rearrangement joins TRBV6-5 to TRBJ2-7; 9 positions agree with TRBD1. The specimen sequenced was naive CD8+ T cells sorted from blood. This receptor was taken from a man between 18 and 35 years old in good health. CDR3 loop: CASRPGQGFHEQYF. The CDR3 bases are TGTGCCAGCAGACCGGGACAGGGCTTCCACGAGCAGTACTTC.